The clone carrying this TCR beta chain was counted between two and nine times. Its antigen is unidentified. Each library started from about 15 ng of total RNA using the QIAseq Immune Repertoire TCR panel. TCRdb re-derived calls from the reads in MiXCR, one entry per CDR3 protein. The sample holds about 1,000 distinct CDR3 sequences, 5.5% to 6% seen once. This record comes from a study of circulating CD8 cells and anti-PD-1 response in melanoma. The overall study: Treatment was intravenous nivolumab at 3 mg/kg every 2 weeks. Study-level results: Replicates were generally not done for experiments. Clonotype sharing was highest between DPOS and TIGIT subsets.

V lost 7 bases and J 6 bases, leaving 12 bases between the germline ends. The CDR3 loop spans 11 amino acids. Germline CDR1 reads SQVTM; CDR2 reads ANQGSEA. Sorting of live CD3+CD8+TCRalphabeta+ cells by PD-1 and/or TIGIT gave four subsets. This TCR was sampled from a human donor with melanoma. The material sequenced was CD8+ T cells from PBMCs, taken at baseline or after one month of anti-PD-1 therapy (not recorded which). The chain recombines TRBV29-1 with TRBJ1-2; D possibly corresponds to TRBD1 (5 bases). In nucleotides, the CDR3 is TGCAGCGGGGGGACTATGAATGGCTACACCTTC. Translation gives CSGGTMNGYTF.